Shown below are 19 T cell receptor beta chains from a single sample sequenced in a study of shared clonotypes between healthy human individuals. This table comes from immunoSEQ multiplex PCR, and its TCRdb copy is limited to in-frame clones, with some not included. The sample contains 1 million to 1.2 million clones, approximately 80% of which appear only once. Sequenced sample: memory CD4+ T cells from PBMCs. Described subset: CD45RA-negative fraction. These receptor sequences come from a man aged 18 to 35 in good health. Some clones in this sample may be carry-over from other donors' samples.

The chain links TRBV7-3 to TRBJ2-2; 10 bases map to TRBD2. Germline loops: CDR1 SGHTA, CDR2 FQGTGA. This CDR3 comprises 16 residues. V lost 5 bases to trimming and J lost 4 bases; unmatched junction nucleotides: 7. The CDR3 loop is CASSPRLAGSTGELFF. The CDR3 DNA follows: TGTGCCAGCAGCCCTCGACTAGCGGGCAGCACCGGGGAGCTGTTTTTT.

The V and J genes are TRBV7-9 and TRBJ2-3; 9 bases map to TRBD2. CDR1 SEHNR and CDR2 FQNEAQ come from the germline V gene (reference sequence). There are 13 residues in the CDR3. The V and J ends lost 6 bases and 5 bases, in that order; junction bases with no gene match: 3. In DNA, the CDR3 is TGTGCCAGCAGGGGACTAGCTGGAGATACGCAGTATTTT. Its protein product is CASRGLAGDTQYF.

V and J are TRBV11-2 and TRBJ2-7; 9 bases align to TRBD1. The J segment lost 3 bases and the V segment lost 6 bases, leaving 15 bases of the junction unmatched. The CDR3 consists of 17 residues. Germline V gene sequence: CDR1 SGHAT, CDR2 FQNNGV. CDR3 in DNA: TGTGCCAGCAGACTTTTTAACCGACAGGGGGGGAACTACGAGCAGTACTTC. It specifies CASRLFNRQGGNYEQYF.

This clone was seen once. The rearrangement links TRBV19 to TRBJ2-2; 7 bases line up with TRBD2. The length of the CDR3 is 15 residues. V shed 5 bases, J shed 6 bases, and the junction held 9 bases outside the gene matches. The germline V gene has CDR1 LNHDA and CDR2 SQIVND (reference sequence). The CDR3 region has the DNA TGTGCCAGTAGTCTCCGACTAGGGAGGGCCGGGGAGCTGTTTTTT. Translation: CASSLRLGRAGELFF.

The chain is built from TRBV6-1 and TRBJ2-7; no firm D call. V was cut by 9 bases and J by 2 bases, with 11 bases left in between. In germline, CDR1 is MNHNS, CDR2 SASEGT. This CDR3 comprises 12 residues. The DNA for the CDR3 is TGTGCCAGTCCCCCCTCTACCTACGAGCAGTACTTC. This translates into CASPPSTYEQYF.

This clone showed up just once. The chain is built from TRBV7-2 and TRBJ2-1; maybe TRBD2 (5 bases). The germline V gene encodes CDR1 SGHTA and CDR2 FQGNSA. Trimming left V 0 bases short and J 8 bases short, with 11 bases between. CDR3 size: 14 residues. CDR3 bases: TGTGCCAGCAGCTTAGCAGCTAGCCGGGATGAGCAGTTCTTC. Residues: CASSLAASRDEQFF.

This clone was seen a handful of times. Other DNA sequences in this specimen translate into the identical CDR3. The chain carries TRBV5-1 and TRBJ2-6; maybe TRBD2 (6 bases). The CDR3 is 18 residues long. V dropped 7 bases and J dropped 0 bases, with 20 bases sitting between them. The germline V gene encodes CDR1 SGHRS and CDR2 YFSETQ. The CDR3 DNA reads as TGCGCCAGCTCCCTAGCGAGGGGCCAGGGCTCTGGGGCCAACGTCCTGACTTTC. This sequence encodes CASSLARGQGSGANVLTF.

This clone was detected a few times. The chain has TRBV27 and TRBJ2-2; weak D call: TRBD2 (5 bases). The germline V gene encodes CDR1 MNHEY and CDR2 SMNVEV (reference sequence). V was cut by 6 bases and J by 2 bases, with 13 bases left in between. The CDR3 loop spans 15 amino acids. CDR3 bases: TGTGCCAGCAGCCCATACCGGGGTAACACCGGGGAGCTGTTTTTT. Its translation is CASSPYRGNTGELFF.

Here the CDR3 DNA reads TGCGCCAGCTCCGGGACACCAAACACTGAAGCTTTCTTT. Translating gives CASSGTPNTEAFF. This rearrangement joins TRBV5-1 to TRBJ1-1, with D maybe TRBD1 (6 bases). There are 13 residues in the CDR3. Germline loops: CDR1 SGHRS, CDR2 YFSETQ. V lost 7 bases, J lost 2 bases, and 12 bases lay in between.

A single count supports this clone. This CDR3 reads CASSLAGLTNTEAFF. The CDR3 nucleotides read TGCGCCAGCAGCTTGGCGGGTCTCACAAACACTGAAGCTTTCTTT. The chain is built from TRBV5-1 and TRBJ1-1; no reliable D call. This CDR3 spans 15 amino acids. CDR1 and CDR2 from the germline V gene are SGHRS and YFSETQ. V was shortened by 0 bases and J by 2 bases, with 11 bases between the two germline ends.

The V gene is TRBV4-2, the J gene TRBJ2-7, with 12 bases fitting TRBD2. The CDR3 totals 17 residues. V shed 1 base, J shed 3 bases, and the junction held 7 bases outside the gene matches. CDR1 LGHNA and CDR2 YNFKEQ come from the germline V gene. The CDR3 is CASSQGLAGVVVYEQYF. The CDR3 nucleotides are TGTGCCAGCAGCCAAGGACTAGCGGGAGTAGTTGTCTACGAGCAGTACTTC.

J is TRBJ1-1 and V is TRBV18; D is uncertain. Trimming left V 7 bases short and J 1 base short, with 16 bases between. From germline, CDR1 is KGHSH and CDR2 LQKENI. The CDR3 totals 15 residues. The CDR3 DNA is TGTGCCAGCTACCCCACGGGGAGGGAGAACACTGAAGCTTTCTTT. Translated: CASYPTGRENTEAFF.

The chain employs TRBV18 and TRBJ1-1; D is perhaps TRBD1 (6 bases). The CDR3 totals 14 residues. Looked up from germline, CDR1 is KGHSH and CDR2 is LQKENI. V was pared by 0 bases and J by 1 base, with 6 bases between. This chain's CDR3 is CASSPPTGNTEAFF. Written as DNA, the CDR3 is TGTGCCAGCTCACCACCGACAGGGAACACTGAAGCTTTCTTT.

The gene calls are TRBV30 and TRBJ1-2, with a weak D call TRBD1 (6 bases). Germline CDR1 GTSNPN, CDR2 SVGIG (reference sequence). This CDR3 contains 14 residues. CDR3: CAERQAGGSYGYTF. The CDR3 DNA follows: TGTGCTGAACGACAGGCTGGGGGATCCTATGGCTACACCTTC.

With regard to this clone: One junction end does not reproduce the germline sequence, and a read error may be involved. The rearrangement joins TRBV7-2 to TRBJ2-6; TRBD2 is a possible D gene (6 bases). CDR1 SGHTA and CDR2 FQGNSA come from the germline V gene. The length of the CDR3 is 12 residues. CDR3 bases: TGTGCCACCGGAGGGGTGGGATGGGGTCCACTGTTC. Translating gives CATGGVGWGPLF. The variable domain in full, with the rest retrieved from reference TRBV7-2 and TRBJ2-6, is GAGVSQSPSNKVTEKGKDVELRCDPISGHTALYWYRQSLGQGLEFLIYFQGNSAPDKSGLPSDRFSAERTGGSVSTLTIQRTQQEDSAVYLCATGGVGWGPLFGAGSRLTVL.

This clone turned up a few times. This chain joins TRBV2 and TRBJ1-2; 9 bases are shared with TRBD1. The CDR3 has 14 amino acids. CDR1 is SNHLY and CDR2 is FYNNEI in the germline V gene. With 8 bases clipped from V and 7 bases from J, the junction kept 11 bases outside the gene matches. The CDR3 DNA reads as TGTGCCAGCGATCCGGGACAGGGTAATTCTGGCTACACCTTC. Protein product: CASDPGQGNSGYTF.

J is TRBJ2-1 and V is TRBV30; D is possibly TRBD2 (6 bases). V was shortened by 6 bases and J by 0 bases, with 18 bases between the two germline ends. This CDR3 is built from 16 residues. From germline, CDR1 is GTSNPN and CDR2 SVGIG (reference sequence). The CDR3, as DNA: TGTGCCTGCCTCTCGGATGATAGCGGCTCCTACAATGAGCAGTTCTTC. It codes for CACLSDDSGSYNEQFF.

This clone appeared a single time. The V gene is TRBV18, the J gene TRBJ2-1, with TRBD2 matching 13 bases. The CDR3 sequence is 19 residues long. The germline CDR1 and CDR2 sequences are KGHSH and LQKENI. The trim removed 5 bases at V and 12 bases at J, leaving 22 bases unmatched. CDR3 sequence reads: CASSKAGTSGAFSTDGQFF. The CDR3 DNA sequence: TGTGCCAGCTCAAAAGCCGGGACTAGCGGGGCGTTCTCTACAGATGGGCAGTTCTTC.

This sequence joins TRBV27 and TRBJ2-1; 9 bases match TRBD2. CDR3 length: 17 residues. CDR1 is MNHEY and CDR2 is SMNVEV in the germline V gene (reference sequence). V lost 5 bases and J lost 4; bases outside the gene matches: 12. The CDR3 protein is CASSPIRGLARYNEQFF. In nucleotides, the CDR3 is TGTGCCAGCAGTCCCATTCGGGGACTAGCCAGATACAATGAGCAGTTCTTC.